The 14 T cell receptor beta chains below were found in one sample sequenced in a study of Ad26.COV2.S vaccination and SARS-CoV-2 variants. Treatment denoted: roughly 19 received Ad26.COV2.S at low or high dose, single or two shots; several received placebo; per-sample allocation not given. Specimens were obtained on day 63 following the first vaccine or placebo injection. Data came from immunoSEQ multiplex PCR; TCRdb stores just in-frame clones and leaves some out. The repertoire includes roughly 300,000 clones, about 88% of them detected once, and about 10% sits in the top ten. The sequencing here drew on peripheral blood, taken in a trial of Ad26.COV2.S vaccine versus placebo. All receptors come from a person between 18 and 59 years old who received the Ad26.COV2.S COVID-19 vaccine or a placebo.

The chain joins TRBV5-1 to TRBJ1-2; D is uncertain. The CDR3 runs to 13 residues. In germline, CDR1 is SGHRS, CDR2 YFSETQ. V lost 1 base and J lost 3, with 7 bases in between. The CDR3 region is CASSLFADYGYTF. DNA for the CDR3: TGCGCCAGCAGCTTGTTTGCGGACTATGGCTACACCTTC.

This chain connects TRBV19 to TRBJ2-7, with D possibly matching TRBD1 (5 bases). The CDR3 contains 13 residues. V lost 4 bases, J lost 1 base, and 8 bases lay in between. From germline, CDR1 is LNHDA and CDR2 SQIVND (reference sequence). The CDR3 DNA reads as TGTGCCAGTAGTAAGAAGGGGTCCTACGAGCAGTACTTC. Residues: CASSKKGSYEQYF.

V usage is TRBV28 and J usage is TRBJ1-4, with 7 bases that match TRBD1. The germline V gene encodes CDR1 MDHEN and CDR2 SYDVKM. V shed 4 bases and J 5 bases; nucleotides not matched to a gene: 13. This CDR3 has 17 amino acids. CDR3 nucleotides: TGTGCCAGCAGTTACCTAACCACCCGGGACAGCAATGAAAAACTGTTTTTT. Translating gives CASSYLTTRDSNEKLFF.

This chain uses TRBV4-3 with TRBJ2-7, with 8 nucleotides matching TRBD1. The V gene end was trimmed by 3 bases and the J gene end by 5 bases; junction bases not matched to a gene: 3. Germline lookup yields CDR1 LGHNA and CDR2 YSLEER. The CDR3 loop spans 13 amino acids. CDR3 region: CASSHQTGDEQYF. In DNA form, the CDR3 reads TGCGCCAGCAGCCATCAGACAGGGGACGAGCAGTACTTC.

The genes are TRBV5-6 and TRBJ1-4, with D possibly being TRBD1 (5 bases). The V end was cut by 1 base, the J end by 2 bases, with 9 bases between. CDR3 length: 15 amino acids. CDR1 and CDR2 from the germline V gene are SGHDT and YYEEEE. CDR3 loop: CASSLRHRTNEKLFF. The CDR3, as DNA: TGTGCCAGCAGCTTGCGGCACAGGACTAATGAAAAACTGTTTTTT.

The chain has TRBV18 and TRBJ2-7; D is ambiguous. The CDR3 loop spans 15 amino acids. V lost 6 bases to trimming and J lost 0 bases, with 15 bases between them. Germline CDR1 is KGHSH and CDR2 is LQKENI. The CDR3 sequence: CASSPYESHSYEQYF. In nucleotides, the CDR3 is TGTGCCAGCTCCCCTTATGAGTCCCACTCCTACGAGCAGTACTTC.

This chain uses TRBV7-6 with TRBJ2-3; 10 bases match TRBD2. This CDR3 has 15 amino acids. Trimming cost V 1 base and J 6 bases; bases outside gene matches: 4. Germline CDR1 reads SGHVS; CDR2 reads FNYEAQ. The CDR3 here is CASSLGSAGGDTQYF. CDR3 sequence (DNA): TGTGCCAGCAGCTTAGGTTCAGCGGGGGGGGATACGCAGTATTTT.

This chain joins TRBV15 and TRBJ1-2; no firm D call. The CDR3 contains 15 residues. CDR1 is LNHNV, CDR2 YYDKDF, per germline (reference sequence). The V gene lost 9 bases and the J gene lost 4 bases, with 21 bases spanning the gap. The CDR3 DNA sequence: TGTGCCACAAGATCCGCTCAGCTTAAACTCTATGGCTACACCTTC. As protein: CATRSAQLKLYGYTF.

The V call is TRBV13, the J call TRBJ2-4, with a tentative D call TRBD1 (5 bases). CDR3 length: 15 amino acids. Germline CDR1 and CDR2: PRHDT and FYEKMQ (reference sequence). V was shortened by 9 bases and J by 0 bases, with 15 bases between the two germline ends. As DNA, the CDR3 is TGTGCCAGAACTACGACAGTCCTAGCCAAAAACATTCAGTACTTC. It translates to CARTTTVLAKNIQYF. Together with reference TRBV13 and TRBJ2-4, the CDR3 gives the full variable domain: AAGVIQSPRHLIKEKRETATLKCYPIPRHDTVYWYQQGPGQDPQFLISFYEKMQSDKGSIPDRFSAQQFSDYHSELNMSSLELGDSALYFCARTTTVLAKNIQYFGAGTRLSVL.

V usage is TRBV13 and J usage is TRBJ1-1; tentatively, D is TRBD1 (6 bases). The CDR3 sequence is 13 residues long. Trimming cost V 7 bases and J 5 bases, with 14 bases left between them. Germline-derived CDR1 and CDR2 are PRHDT and FYEKMQ (reference sequence). CDR3 DNA sequence: TGTGCCAGCACCCCCGGACAGCGGACTGAAGCTTTCTTT. Translated: CASTPGQRTEAFF.

This chain connects TRBV11-2 to TRBJ2-1, with TRBD1 matching 7 bases. CDR3 length: 15 residues. J lost 7 bases, V lost 5 bases, and 11 bases had no gene match. Germline values: CDR1 SGHAT, CDR2 FQNNGV. The CDR3 nucleotides read TGTGCCAGCAGCGTGGGACAGTCACCGGGGAATGAGCAGTTCTTC. Protein product: CASSVGQSPGNEQFF.

The chain employs TRBV5-8 and TRBJ2-5; 13 nucleotides align to TRBD2. Germline CDR1 and CDR2: SGHTS and YDEGEE. This CDR3 comprises 15 residues. V trimming: 4 bases; J trimming: 4 bases; junction bases outside the gene matches: 4. CDR3 bases: TGTGCCAGCAGCCGGACTAGCGGGAGAGGAGAGACCCAGTACTTC. It specifies CASSRTSGRGETQYF.

The chain combines TRBV5-1 with TRBJ1-3; D call uncertain. CDR1 and CDR2 from the germline V gene are SGHRS and YFSETQ. The CDR3 runs to 14 residues. Trimming removed 5 bases at V and 0 bases at J, with 9 bases between. The chain's CDR3 is CASRELSSGNTIYF. CDR3 coding DNA: TGCGCCAGCAGGGAGTTGAGCTCTGGAAACACCATATATTTT.

This clone was detected only a few times. The chain combines TRBV6-2 or TRBV6-3 with TRBJ2-3; 10 bases align to TRBD2. Trimming took 4 bases from V and 2 from J; bases not matched to a gene: 3. Germline V CDR1 and CDR2: MNHEY, SVGEGT. CDR3 length equals 15 residues. CDR3 protein: CASSSSGRATDTQYF. CDR3 nucleotides: TGTGCCAGCAGTTCCAGCGGGAGGGCCACAGATACGCAGTATTTT.